This T cell receptor beta chain originates from a study of OX40 agonist ivuxolimab in advanced cancers. Study-level background: At 0.01 to 10 mg/kg, ivuxolimab was administered intravenously to patients every 2 weeks. Study-wide findings and caveats: There were also nonresponders showing low normalized T-cell clonal expansion.

Data came from immunoSEQ multiplex PCR; TCRdb stores just in-frame clones and leaves some out. Of under 95,000 clones in the sample, roughly 90% were seen once. Points on this clone: Its antigen is not identified.

Prior autoimmune disease or systemic immunosuppression barred patients. The V and J ends lost 1 base and 3 bases respectively, with 14 bases between them. CDR1 SEHNR and CDR2 FQNEAQ come from the germline V gene (reference sequence). This CDR3 contains 16 residues. This specimen was CD4+ or CD8+ T cells sorted from blood, taken in a trial of the OX40 agonist ivuxolimab. The J gene is TRBJ2-3, the V gene TRBV7-9, with D tentatively TRBD1 or TRBD2 (5 bases each). This clonotype originated in an adult with an advanced solid tumor such as melanoma, head and neck, liver or kidney cancer. The CDR3 coding sequence is TGTGCCAGCAGCTTAGAGGGATGGGGGAGAACAGATACGCAGTATTTT. This codes for CASSLEGWGRTDTQYF.